A single sample gave rise to the 2 T cell receptor beta chains below, sequenced in a study of patients and donors after allogeneic stem cell transplantation. A single record per CDR3 protein comes from TCRdb applying MiXCR to the RT-PCR reads. This table has about 150,000 distinct CDR3 sequences, approximately 37% appearing once. Sequencing was carried out using blood, either unsorted or a sorted T cell fraction (not recorded which). These receptors originate from a human donor who was either an allogeneic HSCT recipient or a stem cell or donor lymphocyte infusion donor (not recorded which). It is not recorded whose cells these are; they may come from a transplant donor.

The chain recombines TRBV6-6 with TRBJ1-1, with TRBD1 identical over 9 bases. Germline V gene data show CDR1 as MNHNY and CDR2 as SVGAGI (reference sequence). V lost 6 bases, J lost 4 bases, and 9 bases stayed unmatched. This CDR3 is 15 amino acids long. In nucleotides, the CDR3 is TGTGCCAGCAGCCTGGGACAGGGCAAGGTCACTGAAGCTTTCTTT. Its protein is CASSLGQGKVTEAFF.

At least ten counts were recorded for this clonotype. This chain joins TRBV28 and TRBJ1-1; no reliable D call. Germline V CDR1 and CDR2: MDHEN, SYDVKM. V lost 6 bases and J 6 bases, leaving 8 bases between the germline ends. CDR3 length: 11 amino acids. The DNA for the CDR3 is TGTGCCAGCAGGGTCCTGGCTGAAGCTTTCTTT. Residues: CASRVLAEAFF.